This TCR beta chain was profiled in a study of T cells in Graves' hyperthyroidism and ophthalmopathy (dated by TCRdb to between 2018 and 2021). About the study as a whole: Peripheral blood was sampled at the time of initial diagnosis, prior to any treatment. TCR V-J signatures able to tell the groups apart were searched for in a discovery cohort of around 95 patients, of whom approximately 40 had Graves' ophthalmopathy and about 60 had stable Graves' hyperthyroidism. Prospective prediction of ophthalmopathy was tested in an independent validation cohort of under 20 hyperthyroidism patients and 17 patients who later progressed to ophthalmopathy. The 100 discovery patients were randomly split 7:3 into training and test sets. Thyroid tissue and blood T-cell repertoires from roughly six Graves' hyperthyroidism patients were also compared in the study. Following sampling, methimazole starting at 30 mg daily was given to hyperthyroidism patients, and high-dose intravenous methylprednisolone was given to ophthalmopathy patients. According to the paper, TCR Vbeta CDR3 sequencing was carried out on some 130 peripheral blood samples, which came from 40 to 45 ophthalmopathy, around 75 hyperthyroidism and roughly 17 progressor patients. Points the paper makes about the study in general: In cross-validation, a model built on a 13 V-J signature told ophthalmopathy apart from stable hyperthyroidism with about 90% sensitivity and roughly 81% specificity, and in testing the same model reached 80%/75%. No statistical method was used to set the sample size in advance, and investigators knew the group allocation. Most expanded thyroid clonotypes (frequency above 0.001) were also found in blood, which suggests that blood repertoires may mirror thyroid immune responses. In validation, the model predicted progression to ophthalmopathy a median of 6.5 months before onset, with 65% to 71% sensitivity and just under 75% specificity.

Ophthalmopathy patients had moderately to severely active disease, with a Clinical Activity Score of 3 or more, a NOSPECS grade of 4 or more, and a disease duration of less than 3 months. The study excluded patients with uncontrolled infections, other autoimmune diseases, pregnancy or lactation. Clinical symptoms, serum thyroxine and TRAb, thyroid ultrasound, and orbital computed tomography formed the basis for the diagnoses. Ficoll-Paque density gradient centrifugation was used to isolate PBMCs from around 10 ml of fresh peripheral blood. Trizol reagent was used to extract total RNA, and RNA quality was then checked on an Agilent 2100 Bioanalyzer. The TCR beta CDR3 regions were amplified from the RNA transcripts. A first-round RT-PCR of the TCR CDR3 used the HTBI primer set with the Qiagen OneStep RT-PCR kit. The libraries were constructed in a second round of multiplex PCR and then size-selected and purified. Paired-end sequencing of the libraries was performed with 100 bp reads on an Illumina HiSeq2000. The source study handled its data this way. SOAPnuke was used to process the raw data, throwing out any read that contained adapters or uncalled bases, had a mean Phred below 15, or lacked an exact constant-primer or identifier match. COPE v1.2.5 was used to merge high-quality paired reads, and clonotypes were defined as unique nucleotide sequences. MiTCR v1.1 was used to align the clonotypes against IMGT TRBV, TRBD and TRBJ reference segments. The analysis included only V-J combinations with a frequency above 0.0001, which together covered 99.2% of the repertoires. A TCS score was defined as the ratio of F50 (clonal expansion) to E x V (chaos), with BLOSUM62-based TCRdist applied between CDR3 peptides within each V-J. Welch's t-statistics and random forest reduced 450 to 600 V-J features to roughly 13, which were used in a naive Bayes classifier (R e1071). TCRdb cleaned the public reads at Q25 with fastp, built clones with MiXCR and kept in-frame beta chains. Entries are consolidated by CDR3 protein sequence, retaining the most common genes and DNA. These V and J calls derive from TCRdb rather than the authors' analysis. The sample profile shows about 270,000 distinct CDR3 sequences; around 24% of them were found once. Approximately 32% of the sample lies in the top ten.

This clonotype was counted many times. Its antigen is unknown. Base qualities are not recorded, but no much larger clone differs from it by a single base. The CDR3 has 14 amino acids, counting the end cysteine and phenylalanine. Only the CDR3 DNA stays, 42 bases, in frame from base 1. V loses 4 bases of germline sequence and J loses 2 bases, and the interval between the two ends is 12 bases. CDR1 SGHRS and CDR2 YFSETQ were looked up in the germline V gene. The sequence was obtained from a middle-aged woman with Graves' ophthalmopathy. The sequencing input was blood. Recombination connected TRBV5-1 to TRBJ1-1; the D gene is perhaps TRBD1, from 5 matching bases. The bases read TGCGCCAGCAGCCCCGGGACGTTCAACACTGAAGCTTTCTTT. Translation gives CASSPGTFNTEAFF.